These T cell receptor beta chains were read from a single sample in a study of cytomegalovirus exposure and HLA in healthy donors. TCRdb's copy holds only in-frame clones and misses some; the assay was immunoSEQ multiplex PCR. Found here are around 150,000 clones, roughly 78% of them singletons; the top ten hold 4% to 5.5%. The sequenced sample consisted of PBMCs. Every receptor here comes from a man aged 30 to 45 in good health. Each CDR3 is given with its conserved first and last residue. D genes are given only for firm matches. Some rows mark clone size as missing; the rest say once, few, many or name a class of expanded clone.

V: TRBV4-1
size: few
D: .
length: 16
J: TRBJ2-3
CDR3: CASSNWGLSSTDTQYF
DNA: TGCGCCAGCAGCAATTGGGGACTGTCTAGCACAGATACGCAGTATTTT

V: TRBV9
size: .
D: TRBD1
length: 16
J: TRBJ1-4
CDR3: CASSVGMQGVNEKLFF
DNA: TGTGCCAGCAGCGTAGGGATGCAGGGGGTAAATGAAAAACTGTTTTTT

V: TRBV6-5
size: .
D: .
length: 15
J: TRBJ2-3
CDR3: CASSYEGSLTDTQYF
DNA: TGTGCCAGCAGTTACGAGGGATCACTCACAGATACGCAGTATTTT

V: TRBV13
size: .
D: .
length: 15
J: TRBJ2-3
CDR3: CASSRRTDHTDTQYF
DNA: TGTGCCAGCAGCCGAAGGACAGACCACACAGATACGCAGTATTTT

V: TRBV4-3
size: .
D: .
length: 14
J: TRBJ1-5
CDR3: CASSQDRGGQPQHF
DNA: TGCGCCAGCAGCCAAGATCGAGGGGGACAGCCCCAGCATTTT

V: TRBV7-2
size: .
D: TRBD1
length: 13
J: TRBJ2-5
CDR3: CASSSDREETQYF
DNA: TGTGCCAGCAGCTCGGACAGGGAAGAGACCCAGTACTTC

V: TRBV9
size: .
D: TRBD2
length: 14
J: TRBJ2-3
CDR3: CASSVALAVDTQYF
DNA: TGTGCCAGCAGCGTAGCGCTAGCGGTAGATACGCAGTATTTT

V: TRBV18
size: .
D: TRBD2
length: 14
J: TRBJ2-7
CDR3: CASSPGSGSNEQYF
DNA: TGTGCCAGCTCACCAGGGAGCGGGAGTAACGAGCAGTACTTC

V: TRBV15
size: .
D: .
length: 14
J: TRBJ2-5
CDR3: CATSPRGLRETQYF
DNA: TGTGCCACCAGCCCAAGAGGCTTGCGGGAGACCCAGTACTTC

V: TRBV7-9
size: .
D: TRBD1
length: 15
J: TRBJ2-2
CDR3: CASRPGQGYTGELFF
DNA: TGTGCCAGCAGACCGGGACAGGGGTACACCGGGGAGCTGTTTTTT

V: TRBV29-1
size: .
D: .
length: 11
J: TRBJ1-2
CDR3: CSVVEDYGYTF
DNA: TGCAGCGTTGTCGAGGACTATGGCTACACCTTC

V: TRBV5-4
size: .
D: TRBD1
length: 14
J: TRBJ2-5
CDR3: CASSFAGGAATQYF
DNA: TGTGCCAGCAGCTTCGCAGGGGGCGCGGCGACCCAGTACTTC

V: TRBV11-1
size: .
D: TRBD2
length: 17
J: TRBJ2-1
CDR3: CASSYPIGLAGGNEQFF
DNA: TGTGCCAGCAGCTACCCGATTGGGCTAGCGGGGGGCAATGAGCAGTTCTTC

V: TRBV10-1
size: .
D: .
length: 14
J: TRBJ2-7
CDR3: CASIGGIGTYEQYF
DNA: TGCGCCAGCATTGGAGGGATTGGGACCTACGAGCAGTACTTC

V: TRBV7-3
size: .
D: TRBD1
length: 15
J: TRBJ2-6
CDR3: CASSITGAGANVLTF
DNA: TGTGCCAGCAGCATCACAGGGGCTGGGGCCAACGTCCTGACTTTC

V: TRBV13
size: few
D: .
length: 15
J: TRBJ2-1
CDR3: CASSSRQASYNEQFF
DNA: TGTGCCAGCAGCTCCCGACAGGCCTCCTACAATGAGCAGTTCTTC

V: TRBV11-3
size: .
D: .
length: 16
J: TRBJ2-5
CDR3: CASSLGVRGLKETQYF
DNA: TGTGCCAGCAGCTTAGGGGTCAGGGGTTTAAAAGAGACCCAGTACTTC

V: TRBV5-1
size: .
D: TRBD1
length: 17
J: TRBJ1-5
CDR3: CASSLGRDRAVNQPQHF
DNA: TGCGCCAGCAGCTTGGGGCGGGACAGGGCGGTGAATCAGCCCCAGCATTTT

V: TRBV30
size: .
D: .
length: 15
J: TRBJ2-2
CDR3: CAWSRAGTNTGELFF
DNA: TGTGCCTGGAGTAGAGCCGGGACGAACACCGGGGAGCTGTTTTTT

V: TRBV29-1
size: .
D: .
length: 12
J: TRBJ1-2
CDR3: CSVETGGYGYTF
DNA: TGCAGCGTTGAGACAGGAGGTTATGGCTACACCTTC

V: TRBV7-9
size: few
D: .
length: 17
J: TRBJ2-1
CDR3: CASIKHGVSGGYNEQFF
DNA: TGTGCCAGCATCAAACACGGGGTTAGCGGAGGATACAATGAGCAGTTCTTC

V: TRBV5-1
size: .
D: .
length: 13
J: TRBJ2-7
CDR3: CASSQGSSYEQYF
DNA: TGCGCCAGCAGCCAAGGGAGCTCCTACGAGCAGTACTTC

V: TRBV7-9
size: .
D: TRBD1
length: 15
J: TRBJ2-2
CDR3: CASSLGQGATGELFF
DNA: TGTGCCAGCAGCTTAGGACAGGGGGCGACCGGGGAGCTGTTTTTT

V: TRBV7-3
size: .
D: TRBD2
length: 17
J: TRBJ2-2
CDR3: CASSVQGFGRGTGELFF
DNA: TGTGCCAGCAGCGTACAGGGATTCGGGAGGGGCACCGGGGAGCTGTTTTTT

V: TRBV19
size: .
D: TRBD2
length: 14
J: TRBJ2-3
CDR3: CASRPSGNADTQYF
DNA: TGTGCCAGTAGACCCAGCGGGAACGCAGATACGCAGTATTTT

V: TRBV28
size: .
D: .
length: 15
J: TRBJ2-7
CDR3: CASSFMGRGSYEQYF
DNA: TGTGCCAGCAGTTTTATGGGTCGCGGGTCTTACGAGCAGTACTTC

V: TRBV6-1
size: .
D: .
length: 15
J: TRBJ1-2
CDR3: CASSAPGGDRYGYTF
DNA: TGTGCCAGCAGTGCACCGGGGGGAGACCGGTATGGCTACACCTTC

V: TRBV7-9
size: .
D: TRBD2
length: 17
J: TRBJ2-2
CDR3: CASSLVRTSGNTGELFF
DNA: TGTGCCAGCAGCTTGGTGAGGACTAGCGGGAACACCGGGGAGCTGTTTTTT

V: TRBV5-6
size: .
D: .
length: 14
J: TRBJ2-3
CDR3: CATRGREHRYAQYF
DNA: TGTGCCACCAGGGGGCGGGAGCACAGATACGCGCAGTATTTT

V: TRBV5-5
size: .
D: .
length: 16
J: TRBJ1-1
CDR3: CASATSSSGRNTEAFF
DNA: TGTGCCAGCGCGACCTCGTCCTCTGGGAGGAACACTGAAGCTTTCTTT

V: TRBV5-4
size: .
D: TRBD1
length: 17
J: TRBJ1-6
CDR3: CASSPWTGARNNSPLHF
DNA: TGTGCCAGCAGCCCCTGGACAGGGGCGCGGAATAATTCACCCCTCCACTTT

V: TRBV6-4
size: .
D: .
length: 15
J: TRBJ2-7
CDR3: CASSVPRRGGYEQYF
DNA: TGTGCCAGCAGTGTCCCTAGGAGGGGAGGCTACGAGCAGTACTTC

V: TRBV7-9
size: .
D: TRBD2
length: 16
J: TRBJ2-3
CDR3: CASRAAGLAVTDTQYF
DNA: TGTGCCAGCAGGGCAGCGGGACTAGCGGTCACAGATACGCAGTATTTT

V: TRBV29-1
size: .
D: TRBD1
length: 12
J: TRBJ2-7
CDR3: CSVGTGVHEQYF
DNA: TGCAGCGTTGGGACAGGGGTCCACGAGCAGTACTTC

V: TRBV4-3
size: .
D: .
length: 15
J: TRBJ2-1
CDR3: CASSQAKVRGNEQFF
DNA: TGCGCCAGCAGCCAAGCTAAGGTCAGGGGCAATGAGCAGTTCTTC

V: TRBV4-1
size: few
D: .
length: 13
J: TRBJ2-5
CDR3: CASSLGTLGAQYF
DNA: TGCGCCAGCAGCCTGGGGACTTTGGGGGCCCAGTACTTC

V: TRBV10-3
size: .
D: TRBD2
length: 13
J: TRBJ2-7
CDR3: CAILNNLAGEQYF
DNA: TGTGCCATCTTAAACAATCTAGCGGGCGAGCAGTACTTC

V: TRBV19
size: once
D: .
length: 15
J: TRBJ2-1
CDR3: CASSMVTAPRPGQFF
DNA: TGTGCCAGTAGTATGGTCACAGCCCCCCGTCCAGGGCAGTTCTTC

V: TRBV27
size: .
D: TRBD1
length: 13
J: TRBJ2-7
CDR3: CATKDRAAYEQYF
DNA: TGTGCCACCAAGGACAGGGCCGCCTACGAGCAGTACTTC

V: TRBV28
size: few
D: TRBD2
length: 13
J: TRBJ2-1
CDR3: CASWQAGSNEQFF
DNA: TGTGCCAGCTGGCAAGCGGGAAGCAATGAGCAGTTCTTC

V: TRBV7-6
size: few
D: TRBD2
length: 16
J: TRBJ2-1
CDR3: CASSIAGGSSYNEQFF
DNA: TGTGCCAGCAGTATCGCGGGCGGGAGCTCCTACAATGAGCAGTTCTTC

V: TRBV16
size: .
D: TRBD1
length: 17
J: TRBJ2-7
CDR3: CASSPKLIGDRGSEQYF
DNA: TGTGCCAGCAGCCCGAAGCTTATCGGGGACAGGGGAAGCGAGCAGTACTTC

V: TRBV27
size: few
D: .
length: 12
J: TRBJ2-7
CDR3: CASGAKSYEQYF
DNA: TGTGCCAGCGGAGCGAAATCCTACGAGCAGTACTTC

V: TRBV11-2
size: .
D: TRBD2
length: 15
J: TRBJ2-1
CDR3: CASSLSAGVGNEQFF
DNA: TGTGCCAGCAGCTTATCGGCGGGAGTGGGGAATGAGCAGTTCTTC

V: TRBV19
size: .
D: TRBD1
length: 17
J: TRBJ1-4
CDR3: CASSIGQGAWTNEKLFF
DNA: TGTGCCAGTAGTATCGGGCAGGGGGCTTGGACTAATGAAAAACTGTTTTTT

V: TRBV5-6
size: .
D: .
length: 12
J: TRBJ2-1
CDR3: CASSRGYNEQFF
DNA: TGTGCCAGCAGTAGGGGGTACAATGAGCAGTTCTTC

V: TRBV4-3
size: .
D: TRBD2
length: 14
J: TRBJ2-7
CDR3: CASSPRDYSYEQYF
DNA: TGCGCCAGCAGCCCCCGGGACTACTCCTACGAGCAGTACTTC

V: TRBV5-4
size: .
D: TRBD2
length: 17
J: TRBJ2-1
CDR3: CASSHDGGGAAYNEQFF
DNA: TGTGCCAGCAGCCACGACGGGGGGGGAGCGGCCTACAATGAGCAGTTCTTC

V: TRBV19
size: .
D: .
length: 18
J: TRBJ1-1
CDR3: CASSIPGWGAGGNTEAFF
DNA: TGTGCCAGTAGTATCCCGGGCTGGGGAGCGGGCGGAAACACTGAAGCTTTCTTT